This is a list of T cell receptor beta chains from one sample in a study of T cells in Graves' hyperthyroidism and ophthalmopathy. TCRdb reanalysed the multiplex PCR reads using MiXCR and keeps one entry per CDR3 protein. The sample contains 200,000 to 250,000 distinct CDR3 sequences, over 15% of which appear only once. The sample was blood. The receptors derive from a man in his fifties or sixties with Graves' hyperthyroidism. Each CDR3 is given with its conserved first and last residue. The D gene is left open where the match is weak. Clone size, where shown, is once, few, many, or a class for clones that have expanded.

J gene: TRBJ2-3
D gene: TRBD2
V gene: TRBV7-2
clone size: NA
CDR3 DNA: TGTGCCAGCAGCACCCGGACTAGCGGTTTCACAGATACGCAGTATTTT
CDR3 protein: CASSTRTSGFTDTQYF

J gene: TRBJ2-2
D gene: NA
V gene: TRBV24-1
clone size: many
CDR3 DNA: TGTGCCACCAGTGGCAGGGCGCCGAACACCGGGGAGCTGTTTTTT
CDR3 protein: CATSGRAPNTGELFF

J gene: TRBJ2-7
D gene: NA
V gene: TRBV11-2
clone size: NA
CDR3 DNA: TGTGCCAGCAGCTTAGGTCGGGGGGCAGGGGATTACGAGCAGTACTTC
CDR3 protein: CASSLGRGAGDYEQYF

J gene: TRBJ2-5
D gene: TRBD1
V gene: TRBV27
clone size: many
CDR3 DNA: TGTGCCAGCAGGCCATCAGGGGGCCAGACCCAGTACTTC
CDR3 protein: CASRPSGGQTQYF

J gene: TRBJ2-7
D gene: NA
V gene: TRBV28
clone size: few
CDR3 DNA: TGTGCCAGCAGTCCCATACGCAGGGGTCCCCATTACGAGCAGTACTTC
CDR3 protein: CASSPIRRGPHYEQYF

J gene: TRBJ2-3
D gene: NA
V gene: TRBV6-1
clone size: NA
CDR3 DNA: TGTGCCAGCAGTCCTAGCGAAGGGAGGACGCAGTATTTT
CDR3 protein: CASSPSEGRTQYF

J gene: TRBJ1-1
D gene: NA
V gene: TRBV30
clone size: few
CDR3 DNA: TGTGCCTGGAGTTGGGGACGCCAAACGGGAGCTTTCTTT
CDR3 protein: CAWSWGRQTGAFF

J gene: TRBJ2-3
D gene: TRBD2
V gene: TRBV20-1
clone size: NA
CDR3 DNA: TGCAGTGCTAGAGACCCTGTCGAGCGGGAGGGCCGAGATACGCAGTATTTT
CDR3 protein: CSARDPVEREGRDTQYF

J gene: TRBJ2-1
D gene: TRBD2
V gene: TRBV4-3
clone size: NA
CDR3 DNA: TGCGCCAGCAGCCAAGTGGGAGCGGGAGGTACCTCCTACAATGAGCAGTTCTTC
CDR3 protein: CASSQVGAGGTSYNEQFF

J gene: TRBJ1-2
D gene: TRBD1
V gene: TRBV2
clone size: few
CDR3 DNA: TGTGCCAGCAGTGTGACAGGGGATGGCTACACCTTC
CDR3 protein: CASSVTGDGYTF

J gene: TRBJ2-1
D gene: TRBD1
V gene: TRBV20-1
clone size: NA
CDR3 DNA: TGCAGTGCCTTCGTGGACAGGGGGCTGTGGAGCTCCTACAATGAGCAGTTCTTC
CDR3 protein: CSAFVDRGLWSSYNEQFF

J gene: TRBJ2-4
D gene: NA
V gene: TRBV15
clone size: many
CDR3 DNA: TGTGCCACCAGCAGAGACGGGTCGGGATCGGCCAAAAACATTCAGTACTTC
CDR3 protein: CATSRDGSGSAKNIQYF

J gene: TRBJ2-1
D gene: TRBD2
V gene: TRBV6-1
clone size: many
CDR3 DNA: TGTGCCAGCAGTGGGGCCAGCGGGAGGGCGAAGAATGAGCAGTTCTTC
CDR3 protein: CASSGASGRAKNEQFF

J gene: TRBJ1-1
D gene: TRBD1
V gene: TRBV2
clone size: many
CDR3 DNA: TGTGCCAGCAGTGAGACAGGGACTGAAGCTTTCTTT
CDR3 protein: CASSETGTEAFF

J gene: TRBJ2-7
D gene: NA
V gene: TRBV11-1
clone size: many
CDR3 DNA: TGTGCCAGCAGCTTAGTGGACGAGCAGTACTTC
CDR3 protein: CASSLVDEQYF

J gene: TRBJ2-3
D gene: NA
V gene: TRBV10-1
clone size: NA
CDR3 DNA: TGCGCCAGCAGTGAGTCAGCTAGCGTGGATACGCAGTATTTT
CDR3 protein: CASSESASVDTQYF

J gene: TRBJ2-3
D gene: TRBD2
V gene: TRBV7-9
clone size: many
CDR3 DNA: TGTGCCAGCAGCTCTAGCGGAACCACAGATACGCAGTATTTT
CDR3 protein: CASSSSGTTDTQYF

J gene: TRBJ2-3
D gene: NA
V gene: TRBV7-9
clone size: few
CDR3 DNA: TGTGCCAGCAGCTTACGGTTGGGGGTAGGGCCCACAGATACGCAGTATTTT
CDR3 protein: CASSLRLGVGPTDTQYF

J gene: TRBJ1-5
D gene: TRBD1
V gene: TRBV24-1
clone size: many
CDR3 DNA: TGTGCCACCAGTGATCACAGGGGGGGATTCAATCAGCCCCAGCATTTT
CDR3 protein: CATSDHRGGFNQPQHF

J gene: TRBJ2-1
D gene: NA
V gene: TRBV6-1
clone size: NA
CDR3 DNA: TGTGCCAGCAGCCCAACGATCGGCGAGCAGTTCTTC
CDR3 protein: CASSPTIGEQFF

J gene: TRBJ1-1
D gene: NA
V gene: TRBV5-1
clone size: many
CDR3 DNA: TGCGCCAGCAGCTTGGAGGAGGACACTGAAGCTTTCTTT
CDR3 protein: CASSLEEDTEAFF

J gene: TRBJ2-2
D gene: TRBD2
V gene: TRBV7-2
clone size: once
CDR3 DNA: TGTGCCAGCAGCTTAGCGCCGACTAGCGGGGCCGGGGAGCTGTTTTTT
CDR3 protein: CASSLAPTSGAGELFF

J gene: TRBJ2-7
D gene: NA
V gene: TRBV5-4
clone size: few
CDR3 DNA: TGTGCCAGCAGCCAAACACTTTCCTACGAGCAGTACTTC
CDR3 protein: CASSQTLSYEQYF

J gene: TRBJ2-6
D gene: NA
V gene: TRBV7-9
clone size: many
CDR3 DNA: TGTGCCAGCAGCTTGACGACATATGGGGCCAACGTCCTGACTTTC
CDR3 protein: CASSLTTYGANVLTF

J gene: TRBJ1-1
D gene: NA
V gene: TRBV7-9
clone size: few
CDR3 DNA: TGTGCCAGCAGCTTATATCCGGGACGGAGCACTGAAGCTTTCTTT
CDR3 protein: CASSLYPGRSTEAFF

J gene: TRBJ1-2
D gene: NA
V gene: TRBV10-3
clone size: NA
CDR3 DNA: TGTGCCATCAGCTCAGACAGCCGAGGAGGCTACACCTTC
CDR3 protein: CAISSDSRGGYTF

J gene: TRBJ1-4
D gene: NA
V gene: TRBV11-2
clone size: NA
CDR3 DNA: TGTGCCAGCAGCTTAGTCCCTACAACTAATGAAAAACTGTTTTTT
CDR3 protein: CASSLVPTTNEKLFF

J gene: TRBJ2-7
D gene: NA
V gene: TRBV7-9
clone size: NA
CDR3 DNA: TGTGCCAGCAGCGGCAGACAGGTCAGCTCCTACGAGCAGTACTTC
CDR3 protein: CASSGRQVSSYEQYF

J gene: TRBJ1-2
D gene: TRBD1
V gene: TRBV2
clone size: many
CDR3 DNA: TGTGCCAGCGGCAGGACAGGAGGGGGTTATGGCTACACCTTC
CDR3 protein: CASGRTGGGYGYTF

J gene: TRBJ1-1
D gene: NA
V gene: TRBV29-1
clone size: few
CDR3 DNA: TGCAGCCTATCAAGGGGGGATGTTTGGACTGAAGCTTTCTTT
CDR3 protein: CSLSRGDVWTEAFF

J gene: TRBJ2-1
D gene: NA
V gene: TRBV7-2
clone size: many
CDR3 DNA: TGTGCCAGCAGCTTCGCGACAGCCGTCAATGAGCAGTTCTTC
CDR3 protein: CASSFATAVNEQFF

J gene: TRBJ2-7
D gene: TRBD2
V gene: TRBV7-2
clone size: few
CDR3 DNA: TGTGCCAGCAGCTTTTTCCGGACTAGCGGCGAGCAGTACTTC
CDR3 protein: CASSFFRTSGEQYF

J gene: TRBJ2-6
D gene: TRBD1
V gene: TRBV9
clone size: few
CDR3 DNA: TGTGCCAGCAGCGTGTCACAGGGGGCTGGGGCCAACGTCCTGACTTTC
CDR3 protein: CASSVSQGAGANVLTF

J gene: TRBJ2-7
D gene: TRBD2
V gene: TRBV7-2
clone size: few
CDR3 DNA: TGTGCCAGCAGCCGACGGACTAGCGGGAGGTTCGAGCAGTACTTC
CDR3 protein: CASSRRTSGRFEQYF

J gene: TRBJ1-1
D gene: NA
V gene: TRBV4-1
clone size: NA
CDR3 DNA: TGCGCCAGCAGCCAAGCCCACGGGGGGGCTGAAGCTTTCTTT
CDR3 protein: CASSQAHGGAEAFF

J gene: TRBJ1-6
D gene: NA
V gene: TRBV13
clone size: NA
CDR3 DNA: TGTGCCAGCAGCACCGGCCTCCTGGTTCTACCCCTCCACTTT
CDR3 protein: CASSTGLLVLPLHF

J gene: TRBJ2-7
D gene: NA
V gene: TRBV27
clone size: many
CDR3 DNA: TGTGCCAGCAGGGCCCAGGACAGAAACTACGAGCAGTACTTC
CDR3 protein: CASRAQDRNYEQYF

J gene: TRBJ2-1
D gene: NA
V gene: TRBV29-1
clone size: few
CDR3 DNA: TGCAGCGCATATACCGGAGGACAGTCCTACAATGAGCAGTTCTTC
CDR3 protein: CSAYTGGQSYNEQFF

J gene: TRBJ2-3
D gene: TRBD2
V gene: TRBV11-3
clone size: few
CDR3 DNA: TGTGCCAGCAGCTTAGGTAGCGGGAGACGCGCAGATACGCAGTATTTT
CDR3 protein: CASSLGSGRRADTQYF

J gene: TRBJ1-5
D gene: NA
V gene: TRBV18
clone size: many
CDR3 DNA: TGTGCCAGCTCGGAGGACAGTGGCAATCAGCCCCAGCATTTT
CDR3 protein: CASSEDSGNQPQHF

J gene: TRBJ1-2
D gene: NA
V gene: TRBV28
clone size: many
CDR3 DNA: TGTGCCAGCAGTGGGGCAGCGTCTAACTATGGCTACACCTTC
CDR3 protein: CASSGAASNYGYTF

J gene: TRBJ2-3
D gene: TRBD1
V gene: TRBV6-1
clone size: many
CDR3 DNA: TGTGCCAGCAGTGACCGGACAGGGGCAACAGATACGCAGTATTTT
CDR3 protein: CASSDRTGATDTQYF

J gene: TRBJ2-2
D gene: TRBD2
V gene: TRBV11-2
clone size: few
CDR3 DNA: TGTGCCAGCAGCTTACGTAAGACTAGCGGTCCCGGGGAGCTGTTTTTT
CDR3 protein: CASSLRKTSGPGELFF

J gene: TRBJ1-5
D gene: NA
V gene: TRBV2
clone size: many
CDR3 DNA: TGTGCCAGCAGTGAATTGTGGAATCAGCCCCAGCATTTT
CDR3 protein: CASSELWNQPQHF

J gene: TRBJ2-7
D gene: NA
V gene: TRBV5-6
clone size: NA
CDR3 DNA: TGTGCCAGCAGCTTGGCCGGAGGGCTCGAGCAGTACTTC
CDR3 protein: CASSLAGGLEQYF

J gene: TRBJ2-7
D gene: TRBD2
V gene: TRBV11-2
clone size: many
CDR3 DNA: TGTGCCAGCAGCTCCCCTCGAGCTAGCGGGAGGTACGAGCAGTACTTC
CDR3 protein: CASSSPRASGRYEQYF

J gene: TRBJ2-7
D gene: TRBD2
V gene: TRBV5-1
clone size: few
CDR3 DNA: TGCGCCAGCAGCTTGATCGGGACTAGCGCTTTCGAGCAGTACTTC
CDR3 protein: CASSLIGTSAFEQYF

J gene: TRBJ2-7
D gene: NA
V gene: TRBV12-3/TRBV12-4
clone size: NA
CDR3 DNA: TGTGCCAGCAGTTTAGGAGCCTACGAGCGGTACTTC
CDR3 protein: CASSLGAYERYF

J gene: TRBJ2-7
D gene: NA
V gene: TRBV20-1
clone size: NA
CDR3 DNA: TGCAGTGCTAGAGATCAGGCGGATATTTACGAGCAGTACTTC
CDR3 protein: CSARDQADIYEQYF

J gene: TRBJ1-1
D gene: TRBD1
V gene: TRBV27
clone size: NA
CDR3 DNA: TGTGCCAGCAGAGCCGGACAGGGCACTGAAGCTTTCTTT
CDR3 protein: CASRAGQGTEAFF

J gene: TRBJ2-1
D gene: TRBD1
V gene: TRBV5-1
clone size: NA
CDR3 DNA: TGCGCCAGCAGCTTAATTGGGACAGGGGGCGGAAATGAGCAGTTCTTC
CDR3 protein: CASSLIGTGGGNEQFF

J gene: TRBJ2-1
D gene: TRBD2
V gene: TRBV6-1
clone size: many
CDR3 DNA: TGTGCCAGCAGACCCGGGACTAGCGGCTACAATGAGCAGTTCTTC
CDR3 protein: CASRPGTSGYNEQFF

J gene: TRBJ1-3
D gene: NA
V gene: TRBV12-3/TRBV12-4
clone size: many
CDR3 DNA: TGTGCCAGCAGTTTAGCGCTGATCTCTGGAAACACCATATATTTT
CDR3 protein: CASSLALISGNTIYF

J gene: TRBJ1-1
D gene: TRBD1
V gene: TRBV18
clone size: NA
CDR3 DNA: TGTGCCAGCCCACCGACAGGGGTGGTCGCTGAAGCTTTCTTT
CDR3 protein: CASPPTGVVAEAFF